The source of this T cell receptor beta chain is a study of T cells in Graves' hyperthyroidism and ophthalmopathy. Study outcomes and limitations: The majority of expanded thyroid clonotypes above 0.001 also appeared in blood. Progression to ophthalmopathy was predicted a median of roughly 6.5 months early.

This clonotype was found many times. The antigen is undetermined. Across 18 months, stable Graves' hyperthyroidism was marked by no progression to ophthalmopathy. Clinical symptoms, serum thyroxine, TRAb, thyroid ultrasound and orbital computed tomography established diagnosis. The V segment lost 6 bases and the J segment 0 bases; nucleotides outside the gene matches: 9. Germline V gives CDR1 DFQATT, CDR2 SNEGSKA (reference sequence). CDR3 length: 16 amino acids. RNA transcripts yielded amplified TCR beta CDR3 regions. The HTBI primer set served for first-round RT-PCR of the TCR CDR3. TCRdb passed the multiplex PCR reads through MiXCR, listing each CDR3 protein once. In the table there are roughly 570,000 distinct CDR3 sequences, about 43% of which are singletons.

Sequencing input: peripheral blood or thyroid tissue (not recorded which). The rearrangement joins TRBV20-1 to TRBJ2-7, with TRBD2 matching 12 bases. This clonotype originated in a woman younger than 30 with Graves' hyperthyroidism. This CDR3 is CSASGPSGRDSYEQYF. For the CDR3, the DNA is TGCAGTGCCAGTGGGCCTAGCGGGAGGGACTCCTACGAGCAGTACTTC.